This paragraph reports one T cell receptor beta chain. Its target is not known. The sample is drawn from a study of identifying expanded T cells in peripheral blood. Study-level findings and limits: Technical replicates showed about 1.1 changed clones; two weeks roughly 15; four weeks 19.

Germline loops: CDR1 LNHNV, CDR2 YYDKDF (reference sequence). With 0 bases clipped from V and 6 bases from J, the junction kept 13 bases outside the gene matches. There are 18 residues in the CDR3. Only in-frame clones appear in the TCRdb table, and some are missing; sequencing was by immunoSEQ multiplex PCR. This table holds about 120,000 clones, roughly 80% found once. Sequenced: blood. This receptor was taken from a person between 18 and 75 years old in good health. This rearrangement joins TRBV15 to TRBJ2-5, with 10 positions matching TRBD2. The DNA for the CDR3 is TGTGCCACCAGCAGAGAGGGGGTAGCGGGGGGACAAGAGAAGACCCAGTACTTC. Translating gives CATSREGVAGGQEKTQYF.